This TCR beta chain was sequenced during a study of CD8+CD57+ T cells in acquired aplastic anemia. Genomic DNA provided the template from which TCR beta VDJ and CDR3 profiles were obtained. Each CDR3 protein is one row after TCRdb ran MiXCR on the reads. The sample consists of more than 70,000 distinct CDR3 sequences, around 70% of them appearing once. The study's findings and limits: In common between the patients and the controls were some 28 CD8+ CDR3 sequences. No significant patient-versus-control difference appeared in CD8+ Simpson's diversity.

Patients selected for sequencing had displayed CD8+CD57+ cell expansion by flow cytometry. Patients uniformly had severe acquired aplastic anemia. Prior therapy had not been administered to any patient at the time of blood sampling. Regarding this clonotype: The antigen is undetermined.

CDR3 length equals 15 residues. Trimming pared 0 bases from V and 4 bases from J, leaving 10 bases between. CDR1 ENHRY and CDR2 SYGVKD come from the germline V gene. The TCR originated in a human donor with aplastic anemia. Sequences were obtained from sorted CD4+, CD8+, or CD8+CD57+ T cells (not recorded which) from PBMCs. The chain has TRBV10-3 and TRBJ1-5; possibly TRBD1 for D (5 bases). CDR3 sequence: CAISESRDANQPQHF. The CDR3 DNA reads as TGTGCCATCAGTGAGTCTAGGGACGCGAATCAGCCCCAGCATTTT.